This TCR beta chain appears in the sequencing data of a study of OX40 agonist ivuxolimab in advanced cancers. A note on this clone: Its antigen is as yet unknown.

Study-level findings and limits: Clonal expansion was seen in CD4+ and CD8+ blood T cells by week 6 at 0.1 to 3.0 mg/kg.

Method: immunoSEQ multiplex PCR; TCRdb's copy keeps in-frame clones and lacks some. Of approximately 54,000 clones detected, around 93% appear once; the ten largest clones hold around 9.3%. The TCR originated in an adult with an advanced solid tumor such as melanoma, head and neck, liver or kidney cancer. Source: CD4+ or CD8+ T cells sorted from blood, taken in a trial of the OX40 agonist ivuxolimab.

The CDR3 loop reads CASSTTGAEAFF. DNA for the CDR3: TGTGCCAGCTCAACTACAGGGGCGGAAGCTTTCTTT. The genes are TRBV18 and TRBJ1-1, with 7 bases that match TRBD1. The CDR3 is made up of 12 amino acids. Germline V lookup: CDR1 KGHSH, CDR2 LQKENI. J gave up 8 bases and V 5 bases, and 5 bases lay outside the gene matches.